Following are 4 T cell receptor beta chains from one sample sequenced in a study of blood T cell repertoires in COVID-19. Sequencing used immunoSEQ multiplex PCR; TCRdb keeps in-frame clones, though not all of them. This table has 130,000 to 150,000 clones, approximately 87% appearing once. Sequencing was done on a sample of peripheral blood. Receptors originate from a woman aged 40-49 years with acute or convalescent COVID-19.

This clone was recorded only once. This chain uses TRBV28 with TRBJ2-7, with D possibly being TRBD1 (6 bases). This CDR3 contains 16 residues. The ends were cut back, 1 base at V and 0 bases at J, with 13 bases in the middle. The germline V gene has CDR1 MDHEN and CDR2 SYDVKM. The CDR3: CASSLFTGMSSYEQYF. CDR3 DNA: TGTGCCAGCAGTTTATTTACAGGGATGAGCTCCTACGAGCAGTACTTC. Looking up the rest from reference TRBV28 and TRBJ2-7 gives the full variable domain: DVKVTQSSRYLVKRTGEKVFLECVQDMDHENMFWYRQDPGLGLRLIYFSYDVKMKEKGDIPEGYSVSREKKERFSLILESASTNQTSMYLCASSLFTGMSSYEQYFGPGTRLTVT.

This chain links TRBV4-3 with TRBJ2-2; 8 bases map to TRBD2. This CDR3 is built from 16 residues. Trimming at V came to 5 bases and at J to 2 bases, leaving 7 bases not matched to a gene. From germline, CDR1 is LGHNA and CDR2 YSLEER. The CDR3 sequence: CASSGAGGLNTGELFF. The DNA for the CDR3 is TGCGCCAGCAGCGGGGCGGGGGGCCTTAACACCGGGGAGCTGTTTTTT.

The chain couples TRBV10-3 to TRBJ2-5, with a tentative D call TRBD2 (7 bases). The CDR3 consists of 11 residues. Germline-derived CDR1 and CDR2 are ENHRY and SYGVKD. Deletions cut 10 bases from V and 12 bases from J, with 18 bases between. For the CDR3, the DNA is TGTGCCACCCGGGGGGCAACAAGAGAGTACTTC. Protein sequence: CATRGATREYF.

The chain is built from TRBV5-4 and TRBJ2-1; unclear D gene. V lost 4 bases and J 5 bases, leaving 16 bases between the germline ends. From germline, CDR1 is SGHNT and CDR2 YYREEE (reference sequence). This CDR3 region has 15 residues. CDR3 DNA sequence: TGTGCCAGCAGCCCCGCGAGTACCCTTCACAATGAGCAGTTCTTC. It translates to CASSPASTLHNEQFF.